The source of this T cell receptor (beta chain) is a study of blood T cell repertoires in COVID-19. Of note for this clone: At the DNA level, this CDR3 is encoded by other sequences in the same sample as well.

Per the germline V gene, CDR1 is KGHDR and CDR2 is SFDVKD. CDR3 length: 13 residues. V shed 3 bases and J shed 2 bases, with 6 bases lying between them. Assay used: immunoSEQ multiplex PCR; TCRdb lists only in-frame clones, some missing. The sample lists about 370,000 clones, over 75% occurring once. Source material: peripheral blood. The receptor comes from a woman aged 25 to 45 with COVID-19, enrolled during active disease. The genes are TRBV24-1 and TRBJ1-2; D unresolved. The CDR3 coding sequence is TGTGCCACCAGTGATGCGGTGAACTATGGCTACACCTTC. This encodes CATSDAVNYGYTF.